Here is one TCR beta chain with its context. This sample is drawn from a study of blood T cell repertoires in COVID-19. Overall study context: The samples span acute and convalescent COVID-19 from the United States, Italy and Spain.

Participant reports of clinical history set cohort assignment. Produced via immunoSEQ multiplex PCR; TCRdb's table is partial and in-frame only. The data hold about 260,000 clones, with approximately 90% observed a single time. The CDR3 covers 14 residues. Germline V gene sequence: CDR1 SQVTM, CDR2 ANQGSEA. V was shortened by 4 bases and J by 5 bases, with 17 bases between the two germline ends. Sequencing was performed on PBMCs or T cells enriched from blood (not recorded which). The V and J genes are TRBV29-1 and TRBJ2-5; tentative D call: TRBD2 (5 bases). The sequence was collected from a woman in her thirties with acute COVID-19. CDR3 sequence (DNA): TGCAGCGTTGGTGGTTCCGTCCCGGGGGAGACCCAGTACTTC. Translating gives CSVGGSVPGETQYF.